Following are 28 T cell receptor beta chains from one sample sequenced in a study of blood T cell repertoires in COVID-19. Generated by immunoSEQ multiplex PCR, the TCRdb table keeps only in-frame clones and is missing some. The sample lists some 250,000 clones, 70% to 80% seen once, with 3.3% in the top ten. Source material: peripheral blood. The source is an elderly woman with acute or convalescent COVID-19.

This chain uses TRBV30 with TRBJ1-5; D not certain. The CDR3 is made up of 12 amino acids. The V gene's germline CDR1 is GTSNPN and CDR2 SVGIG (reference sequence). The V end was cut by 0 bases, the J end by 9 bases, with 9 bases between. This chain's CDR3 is CAWSVDGGPQHF. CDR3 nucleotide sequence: TGTGCCTGGAGTGTGGACGGAGGGCCCCAGCATTTT.

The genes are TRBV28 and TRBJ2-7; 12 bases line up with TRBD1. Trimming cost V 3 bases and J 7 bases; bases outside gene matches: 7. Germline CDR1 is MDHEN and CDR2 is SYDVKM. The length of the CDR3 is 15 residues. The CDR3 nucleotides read TGTGCCAGCAGTTTGGAGGGACAGGGGGCTTGGGAGCAGTACTTC. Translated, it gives CASSLEGQGAWEQYF.

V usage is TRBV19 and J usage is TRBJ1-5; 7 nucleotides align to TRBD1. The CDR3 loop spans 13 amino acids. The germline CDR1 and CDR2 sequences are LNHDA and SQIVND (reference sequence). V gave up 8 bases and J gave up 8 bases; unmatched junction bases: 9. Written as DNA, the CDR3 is TGTGCCAGTTCGGAGGGGGCGGGAAAGCCCCAGCATTTT. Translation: CASSEGAGKPQHF.

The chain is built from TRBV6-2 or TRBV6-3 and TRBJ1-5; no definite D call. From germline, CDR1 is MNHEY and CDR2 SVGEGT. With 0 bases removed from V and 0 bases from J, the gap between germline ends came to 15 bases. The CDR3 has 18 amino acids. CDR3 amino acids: CASSYSLTENLSNQPQHF. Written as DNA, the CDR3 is TGTGCCAGCAGTTACTCCCTAACTGAGAACCTTAGCAATCAGCCCCAGCATTTT.

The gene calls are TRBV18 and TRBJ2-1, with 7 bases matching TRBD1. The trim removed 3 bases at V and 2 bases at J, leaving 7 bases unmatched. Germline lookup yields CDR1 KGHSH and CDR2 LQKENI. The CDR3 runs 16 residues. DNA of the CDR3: TGTGCCAGCTCACCGCCTACAGGGGCCGCCTACAATGAGCAGTTCTTC. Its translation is CASSPPTGAAYNEQFF.

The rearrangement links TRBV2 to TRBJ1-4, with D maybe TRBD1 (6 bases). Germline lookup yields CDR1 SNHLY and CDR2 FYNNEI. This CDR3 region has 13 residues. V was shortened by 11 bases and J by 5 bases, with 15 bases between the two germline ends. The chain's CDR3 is CASRGTLNEKLFF. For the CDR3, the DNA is TGTGCCTCGAGGGGGACCCTAAATGAAAAACTGTTTTTT.

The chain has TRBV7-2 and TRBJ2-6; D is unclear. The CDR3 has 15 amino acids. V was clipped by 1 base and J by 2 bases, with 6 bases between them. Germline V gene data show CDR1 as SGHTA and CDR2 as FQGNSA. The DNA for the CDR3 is TGTGCCAGCAGCTTAGTTAGCACTGGGGCCAACGTCCTGACTTTC. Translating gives CASSLVSTGANVLTF.

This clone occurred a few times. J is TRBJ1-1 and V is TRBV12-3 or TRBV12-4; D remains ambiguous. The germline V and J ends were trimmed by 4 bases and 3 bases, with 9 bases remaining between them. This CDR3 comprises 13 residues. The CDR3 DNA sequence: TGTGCCAGCAGTTCCTTAATAGACACTGAAGCTTTCTTT. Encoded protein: CASSSLIDTEAFF.

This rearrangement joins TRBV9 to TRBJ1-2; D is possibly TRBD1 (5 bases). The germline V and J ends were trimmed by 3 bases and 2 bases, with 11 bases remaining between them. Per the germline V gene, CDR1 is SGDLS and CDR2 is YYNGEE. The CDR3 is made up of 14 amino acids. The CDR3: CASSEDIGNYGYTF. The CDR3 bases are TGTGCCAGCAGCGAGGACATCGGGAACTATGGCTACACCTTC.

CDR3 bases: TGTGCCAGCAAGGGACAGGAGGCCAATGAGCAGTTCTTC. It specifies CASKGQEANEQFF. The chain combines TRBV2 with TRBJ2-1; TRBD1 aligns across 8 bases. This CDR3 has 13 residues. Per the germline V gene, CDR1 is SNHLY and CDR2 is FYNNEI. Trimming cost V 7 bases and J 6 bases; bases outside gene matches: 5.

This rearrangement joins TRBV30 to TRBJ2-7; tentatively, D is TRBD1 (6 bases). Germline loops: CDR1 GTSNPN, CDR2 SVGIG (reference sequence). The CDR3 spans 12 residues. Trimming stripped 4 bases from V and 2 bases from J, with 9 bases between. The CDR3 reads CAWTRDTYEQYF. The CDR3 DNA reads TGTGCCTGGACGAGGGACACCTACGAGCAGTACTTC.

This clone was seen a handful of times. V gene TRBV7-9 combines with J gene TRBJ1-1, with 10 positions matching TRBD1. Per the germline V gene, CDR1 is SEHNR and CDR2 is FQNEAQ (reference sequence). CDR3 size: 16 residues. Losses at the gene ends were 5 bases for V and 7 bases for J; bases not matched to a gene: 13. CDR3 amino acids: CASSARTGTGDSEAFF. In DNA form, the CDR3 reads TGTGCCAGCAGCGCCCGAACCGGGACAGGGGACAGTGAAGCTTTCTTT.

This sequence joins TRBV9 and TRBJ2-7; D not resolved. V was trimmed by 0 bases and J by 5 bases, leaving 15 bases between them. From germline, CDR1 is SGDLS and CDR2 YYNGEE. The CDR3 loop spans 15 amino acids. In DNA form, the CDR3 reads TGTGCCAGCAGCGTAGGGGCACTGGCTAACGACGAGCAGTACTTC. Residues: CASSVGALANDEQYF.

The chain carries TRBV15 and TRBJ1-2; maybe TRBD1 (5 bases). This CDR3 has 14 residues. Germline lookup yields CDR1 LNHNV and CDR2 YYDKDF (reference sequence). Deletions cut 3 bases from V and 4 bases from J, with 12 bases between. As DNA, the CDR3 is TGTGCCACCAGCAGGGCCCGACAGTCCTATGGCTACACCTTC. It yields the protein CATSRARQSYGYTF.

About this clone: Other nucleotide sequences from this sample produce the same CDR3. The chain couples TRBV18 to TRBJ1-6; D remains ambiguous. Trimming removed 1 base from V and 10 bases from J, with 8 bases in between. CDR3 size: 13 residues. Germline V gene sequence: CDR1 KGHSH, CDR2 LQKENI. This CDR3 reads CASSPRADSPLHF. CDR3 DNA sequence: TGTGCCAGCTCACCACGGGCCGACTCACCCCTCCACTTT.

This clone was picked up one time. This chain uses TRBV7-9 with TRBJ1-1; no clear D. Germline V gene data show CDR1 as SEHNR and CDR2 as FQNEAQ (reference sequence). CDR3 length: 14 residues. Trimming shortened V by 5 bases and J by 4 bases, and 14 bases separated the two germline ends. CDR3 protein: CASSIQGGSTEAFF. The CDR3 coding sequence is TGTGCCAGCAGCATTCAAGGCGGCAGCACTGAAGCTTTCTTT.

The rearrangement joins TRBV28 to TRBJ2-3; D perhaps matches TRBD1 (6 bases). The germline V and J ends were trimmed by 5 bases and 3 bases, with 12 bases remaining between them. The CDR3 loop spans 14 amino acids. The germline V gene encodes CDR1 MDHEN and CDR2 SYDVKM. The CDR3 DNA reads TGTGCCAGCAGTCCCTCGGACAGAACAGATACGCAGTATTTT. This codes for CASSPSDRTDTQYF.

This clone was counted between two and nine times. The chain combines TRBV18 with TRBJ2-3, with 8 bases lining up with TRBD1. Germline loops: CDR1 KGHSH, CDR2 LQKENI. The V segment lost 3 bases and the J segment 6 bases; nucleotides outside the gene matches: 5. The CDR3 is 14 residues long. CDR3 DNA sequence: TGTGCCAGCTCACCCGGACAGGGATGGGATACGCAGTATTTT. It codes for CASSPGQGWDTQYF.

The CDR3 sequence is CASSQQGHANEKLFF. DNA for the CDR3: TGTGCCAGCAGCCAACAGGGTCATGCTAATGAAAAACTGTTTTTT. The gene calls are TRBV3-1 (or the pseudogene TRBV3-2) and TRBJ1-4, with D possibly being TRBD1 (5 bases). This CDR3 has 15 amino acids. The V and J ends lost 2 bases and 3 bases respectively, with 10 bases between them. The germline gives CDR1 LGHDT, CDR2 YNNKEL (reference sequence).

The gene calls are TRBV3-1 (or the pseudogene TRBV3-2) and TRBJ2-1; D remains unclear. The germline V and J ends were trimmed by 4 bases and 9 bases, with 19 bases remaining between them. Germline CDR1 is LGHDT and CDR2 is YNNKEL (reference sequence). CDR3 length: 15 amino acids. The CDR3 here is CASSPQAWVSGEQFF. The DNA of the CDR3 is TGTGCCAGCAGCCCCCAAGCTTGGGTTTCGGGTGAGCAGTTCTTC.

This CDR3 is CASSRGTGAYEQYF. The CDR3 DNA is TGTGCCAGCAGCCGCGGAACAGGGGCGTACGAGCAGTACTTC. The chain combines TRBV7-9 with TRBJ2-7, with 7 positions matching TRBD1. CDR3 length equals 14 residues. Germline V gives CDR1 SEHNR, CDR2 FQNEAQ (reference sequence). Trimming took 5 bases from V and 4 from J; bases not matched to a gene: 8.

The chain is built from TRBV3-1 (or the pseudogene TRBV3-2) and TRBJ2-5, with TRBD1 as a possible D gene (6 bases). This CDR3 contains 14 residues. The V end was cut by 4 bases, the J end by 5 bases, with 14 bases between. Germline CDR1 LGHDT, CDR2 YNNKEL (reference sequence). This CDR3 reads CASSPLGGKETQYF. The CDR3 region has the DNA TGTGCCAGCAGCCCCCTTGGGGGCAAGGAGACCCAGTACTTC.

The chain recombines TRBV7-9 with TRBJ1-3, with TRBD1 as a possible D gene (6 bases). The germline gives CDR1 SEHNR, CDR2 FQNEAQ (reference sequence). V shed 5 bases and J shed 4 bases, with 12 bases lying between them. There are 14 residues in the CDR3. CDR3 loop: CASSLQGWGNTIYF. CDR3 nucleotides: TGTGCCAGCAGCCTTCAGGGGTGGGGAAACACCATATATTTT.

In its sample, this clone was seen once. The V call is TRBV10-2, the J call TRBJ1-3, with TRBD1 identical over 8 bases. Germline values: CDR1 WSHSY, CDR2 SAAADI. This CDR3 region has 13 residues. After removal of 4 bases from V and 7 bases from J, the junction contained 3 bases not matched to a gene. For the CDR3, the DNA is TGCGCCAGCAGTGGGACAGGGAGGAACACCATATATTTT. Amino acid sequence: CASSGTGRNTIYF.

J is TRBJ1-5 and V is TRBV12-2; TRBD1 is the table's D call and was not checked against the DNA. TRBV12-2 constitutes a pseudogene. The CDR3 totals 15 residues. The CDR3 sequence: CASRFRGSGNQPQHF. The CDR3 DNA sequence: TGTGCAAGTCGCTTCAGGGGTTCGGGCAATCAGCCCCAGCATTTT.

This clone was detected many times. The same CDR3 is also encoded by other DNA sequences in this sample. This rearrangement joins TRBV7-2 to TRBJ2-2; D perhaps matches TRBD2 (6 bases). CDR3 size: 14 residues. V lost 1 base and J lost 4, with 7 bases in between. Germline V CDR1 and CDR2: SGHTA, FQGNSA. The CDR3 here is CASSLVRGTGELFF. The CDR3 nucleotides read TGTGCCAGCAGCTTAGTGCGGGGCACCGGGGAGCTGTTTTTT.

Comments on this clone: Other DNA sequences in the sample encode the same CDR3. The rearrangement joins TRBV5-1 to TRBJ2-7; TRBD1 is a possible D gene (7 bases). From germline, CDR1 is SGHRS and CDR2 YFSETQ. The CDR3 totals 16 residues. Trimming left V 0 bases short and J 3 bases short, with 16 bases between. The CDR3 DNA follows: TGCGCCAGCAGCTTGGGTGGGGGGACAGCCAACTACGAGCAGTACTTC. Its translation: CASSLGGGTANYEQYF.

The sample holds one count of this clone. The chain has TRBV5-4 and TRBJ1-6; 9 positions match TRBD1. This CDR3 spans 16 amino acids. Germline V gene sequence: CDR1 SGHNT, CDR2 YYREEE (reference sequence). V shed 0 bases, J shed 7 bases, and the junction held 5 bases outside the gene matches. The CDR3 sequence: CASSLGGQGHNSPLHF. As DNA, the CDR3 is TGTGCCAGCAGCTTGGGGGGACAGGGCCACAATTCACCCCTCCACTTT.